A single sample gave rise to the 23 T cell receptor beta chains below, sequenced in a study of blood T cell repertoires in COVID-19 (dated by TCRdb to the early 2020s). Library creation used the immunoSEQ multiplex PCR assay. Entries here come from immuneACCESS through TCRdb and include only in-frame sequences with V and J called. Some clones fail to appear in such tables; in the studies checked, an unresolved V gene covers under half of the shortfall, and the cause of the remainder is unknown. The sample includes roughly 300,000 clones, with around 90% observed a single time. Clones ranked in the top ten supply 1% to 1.3% of the sample. Input material: PBMCs or T cells enriched from blood (not recorded which). These receptor sequences come from a woman in her thirties who had recovered from COVID-19.

This rearrangement joins TRBV28 to TRBJ1-2, with a possible D match to TRBD1 (5 bases). CDR1 is MDHEN and CDR2 is SYDVKM in the germline V gene. The CDR3 is made up of 15 amino acids. V was clipped by 3 bases and J by 2 bases, with 13 bases between them. CDR3 nucleotides: TGTGCCAGCAGTTTGGTAGTCCAGGGCAACTATGGCTACACCTTC. It translates to CASSLVVQGNYGYTF.

This clone was counted a single time. The CDR3 DNA reads as TGTGCCAGCAGCTCAGATACTGGAGCGAGGGGGGAAGCTTTCTTT. Its translation: CASSSDTGARGEAFF. The chain employs TRBV7-8 and TRBJ1-1, with D possibly matching TRBD1 (6 bases). Deletions cut 4 bases from V and 8 bases from J, with 20 bases between. Germline-derived CDR1 and CDR2 are SGHVS and FQNEAQ. The CDR3 extends over 15 amino acids.

This chain connects TRBV7-2 to TRBJ1-2; D not resolved. The CDR3 loop spans 13 amino acids. The V gene's germline CDR1 is SGHTA and CDR2 FQGNSA. V dropped 1 base and J dropped 8 bases, with 11 bases sitting between them. The CDR3 nucleotides read TGTGCCAGCAGCTTAGAGGGAGGGCCCGGCTACACCTTC. It specifies CASSLEGGPGYTF.

The V call is TRBV24-1, the J call TRBJ1-2, with D hard to call. V lost 4 bases and J lost 6, with 11 bases in between. From germline, CDR1 is KGHDR and CDR2 SFDVKD. The CDR3 covers 13 residues. This chain's CDR3 is CATSDPHLNGYTF. In nucleotides, the CDR3 is TGTGCCACCAGTGACCCCCACTTGAATGGCTACACCTTC.

The V and J genes are TRBV19 and TRBJ2-1; 10 bases fit TRBD2. This CDR3 is built from 18 residues. The germline CDR1 and CDR2 sequences are LNHDA and SQIVND (reference sequence). V trimming: 5 bases; J trimming: 1 base; junction bases outside the gene matches: 11. CDR3 amino acids: CASSHGEREGPSYNEQFF. DNA of the CDR3: TGTGCCAGTAGTCATGGCGAGCGGGAGGGCCCTTCCTACAATGAGCAGTTCTTC.

This sequence joins TRBV6-2 or TRBV6-3 and TRBJ2-2; TRBD1 aligns across 10 bases. The length of the CDR3 is 16 residues. The V and J ends lost 2 bases and 2 bases, in that order; junction bases with no gene match: 2. The V gene's germline CDR1 is MNHEY and CDR2 SVGEGT. CDR3 DNA sequence: TGTGCCAGCAGTTACGACAGGGGGCGCAACACCGGGGAGCTGTTTTTT. Its protein is CASSYDRGRNTGELFF.

V usage is TRBV27 and J usage is TRBJ2-5; D might be TRBD2 (6 bases). CDR1 and CDR2 (germline): MNHEY, SMNVEV (reference sequence). CDR3 length: 15 residues. Trimming cost V 4 bases and J 5 bases, with 17 bases left between them. CDR3 DNA sequence: TGTGCCAGCAGTTCGGGACTCTCCAAATGGGAGACCCAGTACTTC. The encoded protein is CASSSGLSKWETQYF.

J is TRBJ1-6 and V is TRBV6-5; 8 bases fit TRBD1. The V and J ends lost 7 bases and 7 bases, in that order; junction bases with no gene match: 6. The CDR3 has 14 residues. Per the germline V gene, CDR1 is MNHEY and CDR2 is SVGAGI. The CDR3 sequence: CASTLDRDNSPLHF. CDR3 in DNA: TGTGCCAGCACCCTGGACAGGGACAATTCACCCCTCCACTTT.

This chain connects TRBV30 to TRBJ2-1; 9 bases match TRBD2. CDR1 GTSNPN and CDR2 SVGIG come from the germline V gene (reference sequence). Germline trimming cut 5 bases from V and 8 bases from J; bases unmatched to any gene: 10. The CDR3 covers 14 residues. CDR3 nucleotides: TGTGCCTGGGAACTAGCGGGTCTTGGGGATGAGCAGTTCTTC. This encodes CAWELAGLGDEQFF.

The CDR3 reads CASSPGTGPSTDTQYF. CDR3 sequence (DNA): TGTGCCAGCAGCCCCGGGACAGGTCCTAGCACAGATACGCAGTATTTT. V and J are TRBV7-3 and TRBJ2-3; 8 positions match TRBD1. The CDR3 covers 16 residues. V dropped 5 bases and J dropped 0; count of bases not matched to a gene: 7. Germline assignment: CDR1 SGHTA and CDR2 FQGTGA.

This chain joins TRBV4-3 and TRBJ2-7, with D possibly being TRBD2 (6 bases). CDR1 and CDR2 from the germline V gene are LGHNA and YSLEER. Trimming removed 0 bases at V and 4 bases at J, with 7 bases between. The CDR3 consists of 13 residues. CDR3 bases: TGCGCCAGCAGCCAAGAGGGGGGATACGAGCAGTACTTC. Its translation: CASSQEGGYEQYF.

The chain has TRBV7-2 and TRBJ2-6; 9 nucleotides match TRBD1. The V gene's germline CDR1 is SGHTA and CDR2 FQGNSA. Trimming cost V 2 bases and J 0 bases; bases outside gene matches: 5. This CDR3 is built from 18 residues. CDR3 DNA sequence: TGTGCCAGCAGCTTAAAGGGGACAGGGAGCTCTGGGGCCAACGTCCTGACTTTC. Amino acids: CASSLKGTGSSGANVLTF. Full variable domain (outside the CDR3, taken from reference TRBV7-2 and TRBJ2-6): GAGVSQSPSNKVTEKGKDVELRCDPISGHTALYWYRQSLGQGLEFLIYFQGNSAPDKSGLPSDRFSAERTGGSVSTLTIQRTQQEDSAVYLCASSLKGTGSSGANVLTFGAGSRLTVL.

This chain connects TRBV24-1 to TRBJ2-3, with TRBD1 matching over 12 bases. The germline gives CDR1 KGHDR, CDR2 SFDVKD. The CDR3 contains 16 residues. The V segment lost 3 bases and the J segment 6 bases; nucleotides outside the gene matches: 6. Here the CDR3 DNA reads TGTGCCACCAGTGATCAGGGACAGGGGGCAGGCGATACGCAGTATTTT. This sequence encodes CATSDQGQGAGDTQYF.

This rearrangement joins TRBV4-1 to TRBJ1-2; a weak D match, TRBD1 (6 bases). This CDR3 has 15 residues. Germline CDR1 reads MGHRA; CDR2 reads YSYEKL. With 1 base removed from V and 0 bases from J, the gap between germline ends came to 9 bases. The CDR3 DNA sequence: TGCGCCAGCAGCCAAGCGGACAGAACTAACTATGGCTACACCTTC. Protein product: CASSQADRTNYGYTF.

V usage is TRBV2 and J usage is TRBJ2-5; 16 bases fit TRBD2. The ends lost 7 bases at V and 5 bases at J; junction bases unmatched: 13. CDR3 length: 18 amino acids. CDR1 and CDR2 (germline): SNHLY, FYNNEI. Here the CDR3 reads CASMIPGLAGGPGETQYF. The CDR3 DNA follows: TGTGCCAGCATGATTCCGGGACTAGCGGGAGGGCCGGGGGAGACCCAGTACTTC.

The chain links TRBV27 to TRBJ1-4; perhaps TRBD1 as D (6 bases). This CDR3 spans 13 amino acids. CDR1 and CDR2 (germline): MNHEY, SMNVEV (reference sequence). Trimming pared 7 bases from V and 7 bases from J, leaving 13 bases between. The CDR3 nucleotides read TGTGCCAGCACCCACTTAGGGGGTGAAAAACTGTTTTTT. This sequence encodes CASTHLGGEKLFF.

The CDR3 DNA sequence: TGCGCCAGCAGTCCTATGAATACCGGGGAGCTGTTTTTT. It specifies CASSPMNTGELFF. This chain connects TRBV4-3 to TRBJ2-2, with D unclear. The CDR3 extends over 13 amino acids. V lost 6 bases and J lost 5, with 10 bases in between. Germline V CDR1 and CDR2: LGHNA, YSLEER.

This clone was found once. The CDR3 reads CASSPPGGAGELFF. CDR3 in DNA: TGTGCCAGCAGTCCTCCCGGGGGAGCCGGGGAGCTGTTTTTT. J is TRBJ2-2 and V is TRBV6-5; D may be TRBD2 (6 bases). Germline lookup yields CDR1 MNHEY and CDR2 SVGAGI. The CDR3 totals 14 residues. V was trimmed by 5 bases and J by 6 bases, leaving 13 bases between them.

The chain joins TRBV19 to TRBJ2-7; tentatively, D is TRBD2 (5 bases). The CDR3 is made up of 14 amino acids. V was cut by 4 bases and J by 2 bases, with 12 bases left in between. Germline V lookup: CDR1 LNHDA, CDR2 SQIVND (reference sequence). For the CDR3, the DNA is TGTGCCAGTAGTAAACGGGGAACGACCTACGAGCAGTACTTC. It encodes CASSKRGTTYEQYF.

The J gene is TRBJ2-7, the V gene TRBV7-9; D possibly uses TRBD1 or TRBD2 (6 bases each). Germline CDR1 reads SEHNR; CDR2 reads FQNEAQ (reference sequence). Trimming removed 5 bases from V and 3 bases from J, with 14 bases in between. The CDR3 consists of 14 residues. This CDR3 is CASSKGGPNYEQYF. The CDR3 nucleotides are TGTGCCAGCAGCAAAGGGGGGCCCAACTACGAGCAGTACTTC.

The V call is TRBV18, the J call TRBJ1-6; D uncertain. In germline, CDR1 is KGHSH, CDR2 LQKENI. The CDR3 consists of 14 residues. V shed 3 bases and J shed 5 bases, with 8 bases lying between them. The CDR3 loop is CASSPSQDNSPLHF. CDR3 nucleotides: TGTGCCAGCTCACCGTCGCAGGATAATTCACCCCTCCACTTT.

The chain uses TRBV2 and TRBJ1-2; 8 nucleotides align to TRBD1. The CDR3 is made up of 17 amino acids. Germline V CDR1 and CDR2: SNHLY, FYNNEI. V lost 0 bases to trimming and J lost 5 bases; unmatched junction nucleotides: 11. The CDR3 nucleotides are TGTGCCAGCAGTGAAGCTTTAGGGGCAGGGGGCGAGTATGGCTACACCTTC. Translated: CASSEALGAGGEYGYTF. The full variable domain, in which reference TRBV2 and TRBJ1-2 provide the parts outside the CDR3, is EPEVTQTPSHQVTQMGQEVILRCVPISNHLYFYWYRQILGQKVEFLVSFYNNEISEKSEIFDDQFSVERPDGSNFTLKIRSTKLEDSAMYFCASSEALGAGGEYGYTFGSGTRLTVV.

The gene calls are TRBV19 and TRBJ2-7; 8 bases are shared with TRBD2. The germline V gene encodes CDR1 LNHDA and CDR2 SQIVND (reference sequence). The CDR3 totals 13 residues. V was pared by 7 bases and J by 4 bases, with 6 bases of the junction left unmatched. CDR3 residues: CASTAGGDYEQYF. The CDR3 bases are TGTGCCAGTACCGCCGGGGGGGATTACGAGCAGTACTTC.